The 20 T cell receptor beta chains below come from one sample, sequenced in a study of T cell changes during pregnancy in multiple sclerosis. Profiled with immunoSEQ multiplex PCR; TCRdb holds only in-frame clones, not every one. Here the sample spans around 70,000 clones, approximately 90% being singletons. The sample was peripheral blood, taken in the first trimester of pregnancy. These receptors came from a female donor in good health, enrolled as a control in a pregnancy study.

V is TRBV4-1 and J is TRBJ2-5; 8 bases fit TRBD2. V shed 3 bases, J shed 7 bases, and the junction held 16 bases outside the gene matches. Germline loops: CDR1 MGHRA, CDR2 YSYEKL. CDR3 length equals 17 residues. This CDR3 reads CASSHMPVGGGYGTQYF. DNA for the CDR3: TGCGCCAGCAGCCATATGCCAGTCGGGGGGGGGTATGGGACCCAGTACTTC.

The chain uses TRBV6-4 and TRBJ2-3; TRBD2 might be the D (6 bases). The length of the CDR3 is 15 residues. The germline V and J ends were trimmed by 10 bases and 2 bases, with 19 bases remaining between them. Germline V lookup: CDR1 MRHNA, CDR2 SNTAGT. The CDR3: CATPPGLEHTDTQYF. CDR3 DNA: TGTGCCACCCCACCGGGACTGGAACACACAGATACGCAGTATTTT.

The chain recombines TRBV27 with TRBJ2-7, with 7 bases identical to TRBD1. CDR3 length: 16 residues. CDR1 is MNHEY, CDR2 SMNVEV, per germline (reference sequence). V was pared by 4 bases and J by 3 bases, with 12 bases of the junction left unmatched. For the CDR3, the DNA is TGTGCCAGCAGTTCCTCTACAGGGGAGAGACTCTACGAGCAGTACTTC. Amino acid sequence: CASSSSTGERLYEQYF.

The chain has TRBV28 and TRBJ1-5, with TRBD1 matching 7 bases. This CDR3 spans 15 amino acids. CDR1 and CDR2 from the germline V gene are MDHEN and SYDVKM. With 5 bases clipped from V and 7 bases from J, the junction kept 11 bases outside the gene matches. The CDR3 loop reads CASSRKQGPDQPQHF. The DNA for the CDR3 is TGTGCCAGCAGTCGTAAACAGGGGCCCGACCAGCCCCAGCATTTT.

V and J are TRBV7-2 and TRBJ2-1; 9 bases line up with TRBD2. The CDR3 has 15 amino acids. The junction had 5 bases not matched to a gene; V was cut back by 1 base and J by 7 bases. Germline CDR1 reads SGHTA; CDR2 reads FQGNSA. The CDR3 sequence: CASSLGWREGNEQFF. The DNA of the CDR3 is TGTGCCAGCAGCTTAGGATGGCGGGAGGGGAATGAGCAGTTCTTC.

The V and J genes are TRBV7-9 and TRBJ2-3; TRBD2 aligns across 7 bases. The CDR3 spans 15 residues. Germline CDR1 and CDR2: SEHNR and FQNEAQ (reference sequence). V shed 6 bases, J shed 5 bases, and the junction held 11 bases outside the gene matches. Written as DNA, the CDR3 is TGTGCCAGCAGTTATGGGGGGGAGGGTCGAGATACGCAGTATTTT. This translates into CASSYGGEGRDTQYF. Full variable domain (remainder filled in from reference TRBV7-9 and TRBJ2-3): DTGVSQNPRHKITKRGQNVTFRCDPISEHNRLYWYRQTLGQGPEFLTYFQNEAQLEKSRLLSDRFSAERPKGSFSTLEIQRTEQGDSAMYLCASSYGGEGRDTQYFGPGTRLTVL.

The chain is built from TRBV15 and TRBJ2-7; 9 positions agree with TRBD2. V was clipped by 1 base and J by 7 bases; unmatched bases: 8. This CDR3 contains 15 residues. The germline V gene encodes CDR1 LNHNV and CDR2 YYDKDF (reference sequence). In nucleotides, the CDR3 is TGTGCCACCAGCAGAGGATTAGCGGGAGTTGCGGAGCAGTACTTC. Encoded protein: CATSRGLAGVAEQYF.

V usage is TRBV18 and J usage is TRBJ2-5, with D perhaps matching TRBD1 (5 bases). V lost 2 bases, J lost 1 base, and 14 bases lay in between. Per the germline V gene, CDR1 is KGHSH and CDR2 is LQKENI. The CDR3 is 16 residues long. CDR3 loop: CASSPSGSRIQETQYF. CDR3 bases: TGTGCCAGCTCACCATCAGGGTCCAGGATCCAAGAGACCCAGTACTTC.

The chain employs TRBV10-3 and TRBJ1-1, with TRBD1 matching 10 bases. Germline-derived CDR1 and CDR2 are ENHRY and SYGVKD. Germline trimming cut 0 bases from V and 6 bases from J; bases unmatched to any gene: 4. The length of the CDR3 is 15 residues. The chain's CDR3 is CAISESDRGLAEAFF. In DNA form, the CDR3 reads TGTGCCATCAGTGAGTCCGACAGGGGGCTCGCTGAAGCTTTCTTT.

This chain uses TRBV2 with TRBJ1-4; D not resolved. This CDR3 is built from 15 residues. CDR1 and CDR2 from the germline V gene are SNHLY and FYNNEI. Trimming stripped 4 bases from V and 1 base from J, with 10 bases between. CDR3 in amino acids: CASSARRVTNEKLFF. The CDR3 DNA follows: TGTGCCAGCAGTGCCCGTCGGGTAACTAATGAAAAACTGTTTTTT.

This chain joins TRBV28 and TRBJ1-2; 10 bases are a match to TRBD1. The V and J ends lost 5 bases and 8 bases, in that order; junction bases with no gene match: 11. Germline V gene sequence: CDR1 MDHEN, CDR2 SYDVKM. The CDR3 is 15 residues long. In nucleotides, the CDR3 is TGTGCCAGCAGTGCCGACAGGGGGCGGTTCGGGGGCTACACCTTC. Protein product: CASSADRGRFGGYTF.

The chain couples TRBV6-1 to TRBJ2-5, with D unresolved. The CDR3 loop spans 15 amino acids. Trimming took off 7 bases at V and 0 bases at J, with 15 bases between the two ends. Germline V CDR1 and CDR2: MNHNS, SASEGT. The CDR3 sequence is CASTRVAPYQETQYF. CDR3 DNA sequence: TGTGCCAGCACTCGAGTAGCCCCGTACCAAGAGACCCAGTACTTC.

The chain carries TRBV6-5 and TRBJ2-1; 7 nucleotides align to TRBD2. There are 15 residues in the CDR3. V was clipped by 2 bases and J by 0 bases; unmatched bases: 1. Germline V gives CDR1 MNHEY, CDR2 SVGAGI. The CDR3 region has the DNA TGTGCCAGCAGTTACAGCGGGACCTCCTACAATGAGCAGTTCTTC. It yields the protein CASSYSGTSYNEQFF.

J is TRBJ2-7 and V is TRBV5-1, with D tentatively TRBD2 (5 bases). The CDR3 is made up of 15 amino acids. Germline V CDR1 and CDR2: SGHRS, YFSETQ. Trimming took off 1 base at V and 2 bases at J, with 13 bases between the two ends. The CDR3 is CASSLIPGNTYEQYF. The CDR3 coding sequence is TGCGCCAGCAGCTTGATTCCCGGGAATACCTACGAGCAGTACTTC.

This chain connects TRBV28 to TRBJ2-3, with TRBD2 as a possible D gene (5 bases). Germline V CDR1 and CDR2: MDHEN, SYDVKM. CDR3 length: 11 amino acids. V lost 5 bases to trimming and J lost 6 bases, with 6 bases between them. CDR3 DNA sequence: TGTGCCAGCAGTCGGAGGGATACGCAGTATTTT. It yields the protein CASSRRDTQYF. Complete variable domain (other parts from reference TRBV28 and TRBJ2-3): DVKVTQSSRYLVKRTGEKVFLECVQDMDHENMFWYRQDPGLGLRLIYFSYDVKMKEKGDIPEGYSVSREKKERFSLILESASTNQTSMYLCASSRRDTQYFGPGTRLTVL.

The chain carries TRBV27 and TRBJ2-3, with TRBD1 identical over 8 bases. The V segment lost 6 bases and the J segment 2 bases; nucleotides outside the gene matches: 4. This CDR3 region has 14 residues. The germline V gene has CDR1 MNHEY and CDR2 SMNVEV (reference sequence). In DNA form, the CDR3 reads TGTGCCAGCAGGTGGACAGGGCACACAGATACGCAGTATTTT. Encoded protein: CASRWTGHTDTQYF.

The chain couples TRBV18 to TRBJ2-1; tentative D call: TRBD1 (6 bases). Trimming cost V 4 bases and J 1 base, with 17 bases left between them. CDR1 KGHSH and CDR2 LQKENI come from the germline V gene. This CDR3 spans 17 amino acids. CDR3 loop: CASSRSSGEGSYNEQFF. As DNA, the CDR3 is TGTGCCAGCTCACGTTCTTCAGGGGAAGGATCCTACAATGAGCAGTTCTTC.

This chain's CDR3 is CASRREGNQPQHF. CDR3 bases: TGTGCCAGCAGACGGGAGGGCAATCAGCCCCAGCATTTT. The J gene is TRBJ1-5, the V gene TRBV25-1; D remains ambiguous. The germline V gene has CDR1 MGHDK and CDR2 SYGVNS. The CDR3 runs 13 residues. Trimming cost V 6 bases and J 2 bases, with 8 bases left between them.

V is TRBV28 and J is TRBJ2-7; 7 positions match TRBD1. This CDR3 contains 16 residues. V was clipped by 6 bases and J by 7 bases; unmatched bases: 18. The V gene's germline CDR1 is MDHEN and CDR2 SYDVKM. The CDR3 region has the DNA TGTGCCAGCAGGCCCGACCGCCGGGACAGCGTTCGGGAGCAGTACTTC. It translates to CASRPDRRDSVREQYF.

V and J are TRBV11-2 and TRBJ1-3; possibly TRBD1 for D (5 bases). V shed 2 bases and J shed 4 bases, with 9 bases lying between them. CDR3 length: 14 amino acids. Germline CDR1 SGHAT, CDR2 FQNNGV. As DNA, the CDR3 is TGTGCCAGCAGCTTAAGGGGCATAGGAAACACCATATATTTT. It codes for CASSLRGIGNTIYF. The whole variable domain, filled in from reference TRBV11-2 and TRBJ1-3, reads EAGVAQSPRYKIIEKRQSVAFWCNPISGHATLYWYQQILGQGPKLLIQFQNNGVVDDSQLPKDRFSAERLKGVDSTLKIQPAKLEDSAVYLCASSLRGIGNTIYFGEGSWLTVV.